The rows below give T cell receptor beta chains drawn from one sample of a study of T cell changes during pregnancy in multiple sclerosis. Profiled with immunoSEQ multiplex PCR; TCRdb holds only in-frame clones, not every one. The data show approximately 46,000 clones, 80% to 90% seen once. The material sequenced was CD4+ T cells from peripheral blood mononuclear cells, taken after pregnancy. Receptor source: a female donor with multiple sclerosis, enrolled in a pregnancy study. CDR3s include the opening cysteine and the closing phenylalanine or tryptophan. The D gene is left open where the match is weak. Rows may omit the clone size; those that give it use once, few, many or a size class.

j_call: TRBJ2-7
cdr3_length: 15
v_call: TRBV28
clone_size: -
d_call: TRBD1
cdr3_aa: CASSPPGQGLYEQYF
cdr3_nt: TGTGCCAGCAGTCCACCGGGACAGGGCCTCTACGAGCAGTACTTC

j_call: TRBJ2-7
cdr3_length: 17
v_call: TRBV7-2
clone_size: -
d_call: TRBD2
cdr3_aa: CASSLAGLAGSSYEQYF
cdr3_nt: TGTGCCAGCAGCTTGGCCGGACTAGCGGGTAGCTCCTACGAGCAGTACTTC

j_call: TRBJ1-2
cdr3_length: 13
v_call: TRBV18
clone_size: -
d_call: TRBD1
cdr3_aa: CASSQTGNYGYTF
cdr3_nt: TGTGCCAGCTCGCAGACAGGGAACTATGGCTACACCTTC

j_call: TRBJ1-1
cdr3_length: 11
v_call: TRBV29-1
clone_size: -
d_call: -
cdr3_aa: CSVGPPGSAFF
cdr3_nt: TGCAGCGTTGGCCCCCCCGGGTCGGCTTTCTTT

j_call: TRBJ2-5
cdr3_length: 14
v_call: TRBV7-9
clone_size: -
d_call: -
cdr3_aa: CASSLEETGETQYF
cdr3_nt: TGTGCCAGCAGCTTAGAGGAGACCGGGGAGACCCAGTACTTC

j_call: TRBJ2-7
cdr3_length: 17
v_call: TRBV28
clone_size: -
d_call: TRBD2
cdr3_aa: CASSSTGTSGKWYEQYF
cdr3_nt: TGTGCCAGCAGTTCTACCGGGACTAGCGGGAAATGGTACGAGCAGTACTTC

j_call: TRBJ2-1
cdr3_length: 12
v_call: TRBV6-5
clone_size: -
d_call: -
cdr3_aa: CASSYRGDEQFF
cdr3_nt: TGTGCCAGCAGTTATAGGGGCGATGAGCAGTTCTTC

j_call: TRBJ1-1
cdr3_length: 12
v_call: TRBV6-5
clone_size: -
d_call: -
cdr3_aa: CASRGTNTEAFF
cdr3_nt: TGTGCCAGCAGGGGGACTAACACTGAAGCTTTCTTT

j_call: TRBJ2-1
cdr3_length: 17
v_call: TRBV9
clone_size: -
d_call: TRBD2
cdr3_aa: CASSVEGLAGNYNEQFF
cdr3_nt: TGTGCCAGCAGCGTAGAAGGGCTAGCGGGCAACTACAATGAGCAGTTCTTC

j_call: TRBJ2-1
cdr3_length: 15
v_call: TRBV7-2
clone_size: -
d_call: TRBD1
cdr3_aa: CASSVPRDSRNEQFF
cdr3_nt: TGTGCCAGCAGCGTCCCCCGGGACAGTAGGAATGAGCAGTTCTTC

j_call: TRBJ2-7
cdr3_length: 14
v_call: TRBV18
clone_size: -
d_call: -
cdr3_aa: CASSPPGVPYEQYF
cdr3_nt: TGTGCCAGCTCACCACCGGGAGTGCCCTACGAGCAGTACTTC

j_call: TRBJ1-2
cdr3_length: 13
v_call: TRBV6-1
clone_size: -
d_call: -
cdr3_aa: CASSPGTRYGYTF
cdr3_nt: TGTGCCAGCTCCCCTGGCACCCGCTATGGCTACACCTTC

j_call: TRBJ2-3
cdr3_length: 15
v_call: TRBV6-4
clone_size: -
d_call: TRBD2
cdr3_aa: CASSVAGDGTDTQYF
cdr3_nt: TGTGCCAGTTCGGTGGCGGGAGATGGCACAGATACGCAGTATTTT

j_call: TRBJ1-2
cdr3_length: 14
v_call: TRBV6-5
clone_size: -
d_call: -
cdr3_aa: CASRAETASGGYTF
cdr3_nt: TGTGCCAGCAGAGCAGAGACAGCTTCGGGTGGCTACACCTTC

j_call: TRBJ2-7
cdr3_length: 14
v_call: TRBV19
clone_size: -
d_call: -
cdr3_aa: CASSDSFSHYEQYF
cdr3_nt: TGTGCCAGTAGCGACAGTTTCTCCCACTACGAGCAGTACTTC

j_call: TRBJ1-2
cdr3_length: 15
v_call: TRBV5-4
clone_size: -
d_call: -
cdr3_aa: CASSLERSSLYGYTF
cdr3_nt: TGTGCCAGCAGCTTGGAGAGATCGTCCTTGTATGGCTACACCTTC

j_call: TRBJ2-3
cdr3_length: 17
v_call: TRBV7-9
clone_size: -
d_call: TRBD2
cdr3_aa: CASSRSEAGGGPDTQYF
cdr3_nt: TGTGCCAGCAGCCGATCCGAAGCGGGAGGGGGCCCAGATACGCAGTATTTT

j_call: TRBJ2-1
cdr3_length: 12
v_call: TRBV10-3
clone_size: -
d_call: -
cdr3_aa: CAISGQSDEQFF
cdr3_nt: TGTGCCATCAGTGGTCAGTCAGATGAGCAGTTCTTC

j_call: TRBJ2-1
cdr3_length: 15
v_call: TRBV4-1
clone_size: -
d_call: -
cdr3_aa: CASSQAGQQNNEQFF
cdr3_nt: TGCGCCAGCAGCCAAGCAGGACAGCAGAACAATGAGCAGTTCTTC

j_call: TRBJ1-6
cdr3_length: 15
v_call: TRBV2
clone_size: -
d_call: TRBD1
cdr3_aa: CASTEHPGGDSPLHF
cdr3_nt: TGTGCCAGCACCGAGCATCCAGGGGGCGATTCACCCCTCCACTTT

j_call: TRBJ2-3
cdr3_length: 15
v_call: TRBV18
clone_size: -
d_call: TRBD1
cdr3_aa: CASSPTGWVGDTQYF
cdr3_nt: TGTGCCAGCTCACCGACAGGGTGGGTAGGAGATACGCAGTATTTT

j_call: TRBJ2-7
cdr3_length: 15
v_call: TRBV29-1
clone_size: -
d_call: -
cdr3_aa: CSVVVGQGLSYEQYF
cdr3_nt: TGCAGCGTTGTGGTGGGGCAGGGCCTCTCCTACGAGCAGTACTTC

j_call: TRBJ2-3
cdr3_length: 13
v_call: TRBV5-1
clone_size: -
d_call: -
cdr3_aa: CASSLDPGDTQYF
cdr3_nt: TGCGCCAGCAGCTTGGATCCCGGAGATACGCAGTATTTT

j_call: TRBJ1-2
cdr3_length: 13
v_call: TRBV5-1
clone_size: -
d_call: -
cdr3_aa: CASSLGQENGYTF
cdr3_nt: TGCGCCAGCAGCTTGGGACAGGAGAATGGCTACACCTTC

j_call: TRBJ2-7
cdr3_length: 14
v_call: TRBV10-2
clone_size: -
d_call: TRBD2
cdr3_aa: CASEEVSGIGEQYF
cdr3_nt: TGCGCCAGCGAAGAAGTTAGCGGGATAGGCGAGCAGTACTTC

j_call: TRBJ1-3
cdr3_length: 14
v_call: TRBV2
clone_size: -
d_call: -
cdr3_aa: CASRGQVSGNTIYF
cdr3_nt: TGTGCCAGCAGGGGGCAGGTTTCTGGAAACACCATATATTTT

j_call: TRBJ1-5
cdr3_length: 16
v_call: TRBV15
clone_size: once
d_call: TRBD1
cdr3_aa: CATSRVVGGYSQPQHF
cdr3_nt: TGTGCCACCAGCAGAGTGGTAGGGGGCTATAGTCAGCCCCAGCATTTT

j_call: TRBJ2-5
cdr3_length: 15
v_call: TRBV5-5
clone_size: -
d_call: TRBD2
cdr3_aa: CASSKGLAQGETQYF
cdr3_nt: TGTGCCAGCAGCAAAGGACTAGCGCAGGGGGAGACCCAGTACTTC

j_call: TRBJ2-1
cdr3_length: 18
v_call: TRBV4-1
clone_size: -
d_call: -
cdr3_aa: CASSQDKASASSYNEQFF
cdr3_nt: TGCGCCAGCAGCCAAGATAAGGCTAGCGCAAGCTCCTACAATGAGCAGTTCTTC

j_call: TRBJ1-5
cdr3_length: 15
v_call: TRBV6-5
clone_size: -
d_call: -
cdr3_aa: CASSRGAQGNQPQHF
cdr3_nt: TGTGCCAGCAGTCGGGGAGCTCAGGGCAATCAGCCCCAGCATTTT

j_call: TRBJ2-3
cdr3_length: 16
v_call: TRBV18
clone_size: -
d_call: TRBD2
cdr3_aa: CASSQPGSGRSNTQYF
cdr3_nt: TGTGCCAGCTCCCAGCCGGGCAGCGGGAGATCGAATACGCAGTATTTT

j_call: TRBJ1-4
cdr3_length: 13
v_call: TRBV5-1
clone_size: -
d_call: TRBD1
cdr3_aa: CASSADRAKGLFF
cdr3_nt: TGCGCCAGCAGCGCGGACAGGGCCAAGGGACTGTTTTTT

j_call: TRBJ1-1
cdr3_length: 12
v_call: TRBV7-3
clone_size: -
d_call: TRBD1
cdr3_aa: CATRDRGTEAFF
cdr3_nt: TGTGCCACCCGGGACAGGGGCACTGAAGCTTTCTTT

j_call: TRBJ2-2
cdr3_length: 15
v_call: TRBV2
clone_size: once
d_call: -
cdr3_aa: CASSGSGAPGGELFF
cdr3_nt: TGTGCCAGCAGTGGGTCAGGGGCTCCAGGGGGGGAGCTGTTTTTT

j_call: TRBJ1-1
cdr3_length: 15
v_call: TRBV28
clone_size: few
d_call: TRBD1
cdr3_aa: CASSLTPGQGLEAFF
cdr3_nt: TGTGCCAGCAGTCTTACGCCGGGACAGGGGTTAGAAGCTTTCTTT

j_call: TRBJ2-7
cdr3_length: 14
v_call: TRBV6-6
clone_size: -
d_call: -
cdr3_aa: CASSDPGARGEQYF
cdr3_nt: TGTGCCAGCAGTGACCCAGGGGCCCGCGGCGAGCAGTACTTC

j_call: TRBJ1-3
cdr3_length: 13
v_call: TRBV5-6
clone_size: once
d_call: -
cdr3_aa: CASSSIGVGTIYF
cdr3_nt: TGTGCCAGCAGTTCGATTGGAGTTGGGACCATATATTTT

j_call: TRBJ2-2
cdr3_length: 16
v_call: TRBV14
clone_size: -
d_call: TRBD1
cdr3_aa: CASSQAGTGNTGELFF
cdr3_nt: TGTGCCAGCAGCCAAGCGGGGACAGGGAACACCGGGGAGCTGTTTTTT